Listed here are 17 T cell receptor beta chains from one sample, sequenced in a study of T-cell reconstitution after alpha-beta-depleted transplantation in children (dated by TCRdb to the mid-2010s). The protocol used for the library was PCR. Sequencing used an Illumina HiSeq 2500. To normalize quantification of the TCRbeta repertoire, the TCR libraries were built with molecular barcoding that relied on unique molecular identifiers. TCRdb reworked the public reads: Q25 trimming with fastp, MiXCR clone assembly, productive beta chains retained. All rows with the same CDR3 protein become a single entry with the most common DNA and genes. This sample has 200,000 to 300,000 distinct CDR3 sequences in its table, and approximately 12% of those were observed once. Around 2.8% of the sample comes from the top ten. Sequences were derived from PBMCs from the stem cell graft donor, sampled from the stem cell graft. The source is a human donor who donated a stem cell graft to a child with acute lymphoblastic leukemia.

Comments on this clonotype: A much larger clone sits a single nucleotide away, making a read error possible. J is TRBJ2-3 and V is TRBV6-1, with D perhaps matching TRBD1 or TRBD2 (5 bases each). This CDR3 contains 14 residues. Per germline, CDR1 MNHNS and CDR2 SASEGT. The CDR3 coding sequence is TGTGCCAGCACCCTGAGGGGTATCGCAGATACGCTGTATTTT. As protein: CASTLRGIADTLYF.

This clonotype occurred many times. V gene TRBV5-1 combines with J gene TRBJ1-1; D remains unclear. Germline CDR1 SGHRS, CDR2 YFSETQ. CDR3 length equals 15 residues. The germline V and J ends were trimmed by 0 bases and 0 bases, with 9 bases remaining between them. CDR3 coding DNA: TGCGCCAGCAGCTTGGTAGGAGCAATGAACACTGAAGCTTTCTTT. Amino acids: CASSLVGAMNTEAFF.

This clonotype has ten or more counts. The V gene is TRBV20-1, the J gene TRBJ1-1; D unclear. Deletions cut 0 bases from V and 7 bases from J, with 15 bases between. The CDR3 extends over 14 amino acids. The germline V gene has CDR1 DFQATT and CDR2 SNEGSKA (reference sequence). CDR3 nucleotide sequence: TGCAGTGCTAGAGATATAGTCGGGTCGGGTGAAGCTTTCTTT. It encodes CSARDIVGSGEAFF.

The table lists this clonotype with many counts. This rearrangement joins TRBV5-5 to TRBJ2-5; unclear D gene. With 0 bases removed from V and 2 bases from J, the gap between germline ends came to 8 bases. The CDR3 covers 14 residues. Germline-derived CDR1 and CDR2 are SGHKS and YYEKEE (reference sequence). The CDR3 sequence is CASSLGQIQETQYF. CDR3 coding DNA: TGTGCCAGCAGCTTGGGGCAGATACAAGAGACCCAGTACTTC. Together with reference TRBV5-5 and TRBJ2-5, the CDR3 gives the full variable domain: DAGVTQSPTHLIKTRGQQVTLRCSPISGHKSVSWYQQVLGQGPQFIFQYYEKEERGRGNFPDRFSARQFPNYSSELNVNALLLGDSALYLCASSLGQIQETQYFGPGTRLLVL.

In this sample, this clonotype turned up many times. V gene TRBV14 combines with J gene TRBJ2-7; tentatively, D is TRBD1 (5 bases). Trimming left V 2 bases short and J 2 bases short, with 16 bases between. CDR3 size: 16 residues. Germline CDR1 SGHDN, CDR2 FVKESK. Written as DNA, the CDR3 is TGTGCCAGCAGCCAACCCGGACATTCCAGCACCTACGAGCAGTACTTC. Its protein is CASSQPGHSSTYEQYF.

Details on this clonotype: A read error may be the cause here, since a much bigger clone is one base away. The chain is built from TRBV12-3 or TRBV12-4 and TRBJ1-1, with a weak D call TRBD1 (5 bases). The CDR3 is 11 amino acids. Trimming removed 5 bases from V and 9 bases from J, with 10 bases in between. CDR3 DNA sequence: TGTGCCAGCAGTGGGGCAGGTCAAGCTTTCTTT. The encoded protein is CASSGAGQAFF.

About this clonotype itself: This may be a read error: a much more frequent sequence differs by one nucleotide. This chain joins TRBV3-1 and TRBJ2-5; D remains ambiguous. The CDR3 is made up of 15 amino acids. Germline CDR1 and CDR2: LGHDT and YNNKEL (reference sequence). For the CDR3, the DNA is TGTGCCAGCAGCCAAGAGGCACACAAGACCGAGACCCGGTACTTC. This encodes CASSQEAHKTETRYF.

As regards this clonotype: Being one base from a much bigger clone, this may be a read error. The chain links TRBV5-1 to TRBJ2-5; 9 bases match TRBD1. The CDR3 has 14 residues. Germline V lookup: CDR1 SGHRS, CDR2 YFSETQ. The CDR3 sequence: CAGSAGTGLETQYF. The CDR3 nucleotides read TGCGCCGGCAGCGCCGGGACAGGGTTGGAGACCCAGTACTTC.

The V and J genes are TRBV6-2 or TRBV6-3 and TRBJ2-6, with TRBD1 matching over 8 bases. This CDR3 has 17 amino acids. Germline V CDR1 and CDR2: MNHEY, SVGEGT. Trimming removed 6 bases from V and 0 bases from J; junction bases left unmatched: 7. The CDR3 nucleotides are TGTGCCAGCAGCACCGGGACAGGACCCTCTGGGGCCAACGTCCTGACTTTC. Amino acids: CASSTGTGPSGANVLTF.

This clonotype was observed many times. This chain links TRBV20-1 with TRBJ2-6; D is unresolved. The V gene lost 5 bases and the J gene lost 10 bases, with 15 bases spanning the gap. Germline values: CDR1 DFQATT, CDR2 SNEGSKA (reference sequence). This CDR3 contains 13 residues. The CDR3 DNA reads TGCAGTGCTCCCCCGTCGGAAACGAACGTCCTGACTTTC. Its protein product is CSAPPSETNVLTF.

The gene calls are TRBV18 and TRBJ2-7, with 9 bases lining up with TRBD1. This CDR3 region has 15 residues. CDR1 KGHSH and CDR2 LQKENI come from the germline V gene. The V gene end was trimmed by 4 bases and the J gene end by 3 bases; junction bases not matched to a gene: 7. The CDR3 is CASSRSPDRGYEQYF. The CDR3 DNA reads TGTGCCAGCTCACGAAGTCCGGACAGGGGCTACGAGCAGTACTTC.

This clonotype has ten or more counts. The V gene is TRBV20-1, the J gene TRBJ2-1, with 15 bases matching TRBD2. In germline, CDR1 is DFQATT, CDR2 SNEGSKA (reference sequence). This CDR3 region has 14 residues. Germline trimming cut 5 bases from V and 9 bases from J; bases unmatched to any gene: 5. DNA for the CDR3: TGCAGTGCTGCCCCGGGACTAGCGGGGGGTGAGCAGTTCTTC. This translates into CSAAPGLAGGEQFF.

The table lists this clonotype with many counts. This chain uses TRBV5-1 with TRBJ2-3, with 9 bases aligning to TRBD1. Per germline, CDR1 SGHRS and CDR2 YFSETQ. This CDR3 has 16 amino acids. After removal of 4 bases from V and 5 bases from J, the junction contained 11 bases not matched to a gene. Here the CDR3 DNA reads TGCGCCAGCAGCGGCGGACAGGGGTTCGGTTTAGATACGCAGTATTTT. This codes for CASSGGQGFGLDTQYF.

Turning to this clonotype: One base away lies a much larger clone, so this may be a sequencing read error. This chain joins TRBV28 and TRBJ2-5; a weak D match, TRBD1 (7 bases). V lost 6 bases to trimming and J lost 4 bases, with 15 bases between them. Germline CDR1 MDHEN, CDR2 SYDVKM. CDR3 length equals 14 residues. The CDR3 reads CASRPEGQPETQYF. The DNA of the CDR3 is TGTGCCAGCAGGCCGGAGGGACAGCCAGAGACCCAGTACTTC.

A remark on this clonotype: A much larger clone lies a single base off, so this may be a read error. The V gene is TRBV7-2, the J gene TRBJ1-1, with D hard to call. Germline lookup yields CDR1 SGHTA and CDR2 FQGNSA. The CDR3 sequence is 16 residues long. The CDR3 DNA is TGTGCCAGCAGCTTAGATGAGGAATCCGGACGGAGAATTACTTTATTT. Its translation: CASSLDEESGRRITLF.

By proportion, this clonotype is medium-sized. In DNA form, the CDR3 reads TGTGCCAGCAGCTTAGTCTGGGGGAAGGGGTACAATGAGCAGTTCTTC. It translates to CASSLVWGKGYNEQFF. This chain joins TRBV7-8 and TRBJ2-1, with D perhaps assigned TRBD1 or TRBD2 (5 bases each). The CDR3 runs 16 residues. Trimming left V 1 base short and J 4 bases short, with 14 bases between. Germline values: CDR1 SGHVS, CDR2 FQNEAQ. Using reference TRBV7-8 and TRBJ2-1 for the parts outside the CDR3, the full variable domain is GAGVSQSPRYKVAKRGQDVALRCDPISGHVSLFWYQQALGQGPEFLTYFQNEAQLDKSGLPSDRFFAERPEGSVSTLKIQRTQQEDSAVYLCASSLVWGKGYNEQFFGPGTRLTVL.

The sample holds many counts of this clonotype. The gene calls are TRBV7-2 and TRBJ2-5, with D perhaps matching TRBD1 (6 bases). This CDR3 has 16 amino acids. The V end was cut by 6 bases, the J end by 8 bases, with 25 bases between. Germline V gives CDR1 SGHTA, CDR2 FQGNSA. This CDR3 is CASSSRQQGSRVTQYF. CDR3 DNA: TGTGCCAGCAGTAGCCGACAACAGGGATCCCGGGTCACCCAGTACTTC.